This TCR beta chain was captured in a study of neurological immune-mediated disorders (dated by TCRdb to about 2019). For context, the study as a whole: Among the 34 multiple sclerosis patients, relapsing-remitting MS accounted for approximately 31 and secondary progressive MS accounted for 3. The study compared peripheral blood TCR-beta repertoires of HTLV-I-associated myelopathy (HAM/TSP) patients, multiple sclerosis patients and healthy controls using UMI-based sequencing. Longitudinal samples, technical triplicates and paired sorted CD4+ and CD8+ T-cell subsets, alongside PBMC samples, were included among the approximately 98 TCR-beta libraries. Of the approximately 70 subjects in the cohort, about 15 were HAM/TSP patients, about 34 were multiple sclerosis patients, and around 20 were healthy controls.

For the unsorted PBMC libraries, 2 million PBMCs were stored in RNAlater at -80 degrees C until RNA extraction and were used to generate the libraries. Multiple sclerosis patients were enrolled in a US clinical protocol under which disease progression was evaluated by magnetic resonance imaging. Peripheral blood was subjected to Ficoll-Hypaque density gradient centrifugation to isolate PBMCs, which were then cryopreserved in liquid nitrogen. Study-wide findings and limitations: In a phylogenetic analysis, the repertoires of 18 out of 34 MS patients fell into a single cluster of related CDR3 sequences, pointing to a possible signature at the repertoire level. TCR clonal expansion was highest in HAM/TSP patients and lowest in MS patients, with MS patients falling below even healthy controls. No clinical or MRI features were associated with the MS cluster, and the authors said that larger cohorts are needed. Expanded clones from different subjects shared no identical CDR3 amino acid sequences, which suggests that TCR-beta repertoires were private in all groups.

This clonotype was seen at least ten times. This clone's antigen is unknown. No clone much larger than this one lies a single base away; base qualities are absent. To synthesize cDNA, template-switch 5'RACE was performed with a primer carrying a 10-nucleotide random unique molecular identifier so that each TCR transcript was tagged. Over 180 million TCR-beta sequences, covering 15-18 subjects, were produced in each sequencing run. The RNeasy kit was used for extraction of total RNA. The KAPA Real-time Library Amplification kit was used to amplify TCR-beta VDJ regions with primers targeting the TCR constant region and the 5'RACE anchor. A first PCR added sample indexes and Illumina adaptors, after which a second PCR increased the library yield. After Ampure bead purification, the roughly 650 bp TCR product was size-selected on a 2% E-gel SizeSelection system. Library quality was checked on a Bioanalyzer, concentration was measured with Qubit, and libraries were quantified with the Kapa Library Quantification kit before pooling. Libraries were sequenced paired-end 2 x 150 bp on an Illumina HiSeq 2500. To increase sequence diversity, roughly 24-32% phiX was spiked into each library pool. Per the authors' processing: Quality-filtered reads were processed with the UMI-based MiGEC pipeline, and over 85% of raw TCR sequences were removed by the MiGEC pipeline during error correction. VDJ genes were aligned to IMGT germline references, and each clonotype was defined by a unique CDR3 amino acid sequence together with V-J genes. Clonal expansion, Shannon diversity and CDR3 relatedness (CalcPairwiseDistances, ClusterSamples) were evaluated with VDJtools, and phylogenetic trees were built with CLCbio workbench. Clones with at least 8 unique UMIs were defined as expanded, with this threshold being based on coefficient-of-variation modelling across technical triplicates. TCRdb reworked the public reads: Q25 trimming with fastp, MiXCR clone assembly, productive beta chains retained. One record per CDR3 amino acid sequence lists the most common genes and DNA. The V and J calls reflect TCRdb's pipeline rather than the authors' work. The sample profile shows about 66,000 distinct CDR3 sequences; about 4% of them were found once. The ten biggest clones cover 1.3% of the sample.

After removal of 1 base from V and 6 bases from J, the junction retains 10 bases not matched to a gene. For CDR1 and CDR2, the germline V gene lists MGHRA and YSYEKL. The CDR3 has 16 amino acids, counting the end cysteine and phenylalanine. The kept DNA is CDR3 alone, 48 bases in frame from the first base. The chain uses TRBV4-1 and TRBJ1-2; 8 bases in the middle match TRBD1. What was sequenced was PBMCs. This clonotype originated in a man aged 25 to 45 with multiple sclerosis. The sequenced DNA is TGCGCCAGCAGCCAAGGTCAGGCCAGGGGGCTAGATGGCTACACCTTC. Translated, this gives CASSQGQARGLDGYTF.